A single sample gave rise to the 10 T cell receptor beta chains below, sequenced in a study of blood T cell repertoires in COVID-19 (dated by TCRdb to the early 2020s). The library was prepared using the immunoSEQ multiplex PCR assay. In its TCRdb copy, this immuneACCESS table keeps in-frame sequences only and misses some clones. Where compared with another copy, unresolved V genes explain less than half of these, and the others have no known cause. The sample has just under 150,000 clones on record, 87% of them singletons. In total, the top ten clones hold 0.75% to 0.95% of the sample. Sequencing input: peripheral blood. Receptors were obtained from a woman in her 50s with acute or convalescent COVID-19.

J is TRBJ1-1 and V is TRBV6-6; the D is unclear. The CDR3 contains 16 residues. Germline CDR1 and CDR2: MNHNY and SVGAGI (reference sequence). Trimming took 2 bases from V and 1 from J, leaving 14 bases between them. CDR3 sequence (DNA): TGTGCCAGCAGTTACCATCCCCAGGTGAGGAACACTGAAGCTTTCTTT. Protein: CASSYHPQVRNTEAFF.

This chain uses TRBV19 with TRBJ2-1, with TRBD2 matching over 15 bases. The CDR3 sequence is 15 residues long. Germline-derived CDR1 and CDR2 are LNHDA and SQIVND (reference sequence). Unmatched junction bases numbered 6, after V lost 6 bases and J lost 9 bases. The CDR3 loop is CASSWTSGGAGEQFF. The CDR3 bases are TGTGCCAGTAGCTGGACTAGCGGGGGGGCAGGTGAGCAGTTCTTC.

This clone came up once. This sample also contains other DNA sequences that code for the same CDR3. This chain uses TRBV18 with TRBJ1-1, with TRBD1 identical over 11 bases. Unmatched junction bases numbered 6, after V lost 3 bases and J lost 6 bases. Germline CDR1 KGHSH, CDR2 LQKENI. CDR3 length: 15 residues. CDR3: CASSPRGQGASEAFF. The CDR3 nucleotides are TGTGCCAGCTCACCCCGCGGACAGGGGGCGTCTGAAGCTTTCTTT.

CDR3 in DNA: TGCAGTGCTAGTCGGACTAGCGCCACCGGGGAGCTGTTTTTT. This translates into CSASRTSATGELFF. This sequence joins TRBV20-1 and TRBJ2-2; TRBD2 matches 9 bases. The V segment lost 3 bases and the J segment 4 bases; nucleotides outside the gene matches: 3. The germline CDR1 and CDR2 sequences are DFQATT and SNEGSKA (reference sequence). CDR3 length: 14 amino acids.

This chain connects TRBV6-2 or TRBV6-3 to TRBJ1-1; D unclear. This CDR3 comprises 14 residues. CDR1 MNHEY and CDR2 SVGEGT come from the germline V gene. The V end was cut by 6 bases, the J end by 3 bases, with 14 bases between. The CDR3 reads CASSQPDWDTEAFF. CDR3 coding DNA: TGTGCCAGCAGCCAGCCGGACTGGGACACTGAAGCTTTCTTT.

The chain couples TRBV6-1 to TRBJ1-4; 8 bases match TRBD1. CDR1 is MNHNS, CDR2 SASEGT, per germline. The CDR3 is 18 residues long. The V segment lost 3 bases and the J segment 7 bases; nucleotides outside the gene matches: 16. The CDR3 sequence: CASSEKSQGAEFGEKLFF. The DNA of the CDR3 is TGTGCCAGCAGTGAGAAGTCGCAGGGGGCAGAGTTCGGTGAAAAACTGTTTTTT.

This chain uses TRBV4-2 with TRBJ1-2; TRBD1 aligns across 7 bases. The germline gives CDR1 LGHNA, CDR2 YNFKEQ. Trimming removed 4 bases from V and 5 bases from J; junction bases left unmatched: 13. The CDR3 spans 16 residues. The CDR3 protein is CASSLKVGGDGYGYTF. The CDR3 DNA follows: TGTGCCAGCAGCCTCAAGGTAGGGGGCGACGGATATGGCTACACCTTC.

The chain has TRBV19 and TRBJ2-2; TRBD1 might be the D (8 bases). Trimming shortened V by 7 bases and J by 7 bases, and 19 bases separated the two germline ends. This CDR3 region has 15 residues. Germline V gene data show CDR1 as LNHDA and CDR2 as SQIVND (reference sequence). The CDR3 bases are TGTGCCAGTATCCAGGGGGCGGGAGCGGTCGGGGAGCTGTTTTTT. Translating it yields CASIQGAGAVGELFF.

This rearrangement joins TRBV9 to TRBJ2-3; weak D call: TRBD2 (6 bases). Trimming removed 0 bases at V and 2 bases at J, with 13 bases between. Germline CDR1 is SGDLS and CDR2 is YYNGEE. This CDR3 contains 16 residues. The CDR3 region is CASSVEGRLSTDTQYF. The CDR3 region has the DNA TGTGCCAGCAGCGTAGAGGGGAGGTTGTCCACAGATACGCAGTATTTT.

The chain couples TRBV6-5 to TRBJ2-2; maybe TRBD1 (5 bases). The CDR3 contains 12 residues. Germline V gene sequence: CDR1 MNHEY, CDR2 SVGAGI. Trimming took off 5 bases at V and 5 bases at J, with 6 bases between the two ends. In DNA, the CDR3 is TGTGCCAGCAGTAGGGGTACCGGGGAGCTGTTTTTT. Translating it yields CASSRGTGELFF.